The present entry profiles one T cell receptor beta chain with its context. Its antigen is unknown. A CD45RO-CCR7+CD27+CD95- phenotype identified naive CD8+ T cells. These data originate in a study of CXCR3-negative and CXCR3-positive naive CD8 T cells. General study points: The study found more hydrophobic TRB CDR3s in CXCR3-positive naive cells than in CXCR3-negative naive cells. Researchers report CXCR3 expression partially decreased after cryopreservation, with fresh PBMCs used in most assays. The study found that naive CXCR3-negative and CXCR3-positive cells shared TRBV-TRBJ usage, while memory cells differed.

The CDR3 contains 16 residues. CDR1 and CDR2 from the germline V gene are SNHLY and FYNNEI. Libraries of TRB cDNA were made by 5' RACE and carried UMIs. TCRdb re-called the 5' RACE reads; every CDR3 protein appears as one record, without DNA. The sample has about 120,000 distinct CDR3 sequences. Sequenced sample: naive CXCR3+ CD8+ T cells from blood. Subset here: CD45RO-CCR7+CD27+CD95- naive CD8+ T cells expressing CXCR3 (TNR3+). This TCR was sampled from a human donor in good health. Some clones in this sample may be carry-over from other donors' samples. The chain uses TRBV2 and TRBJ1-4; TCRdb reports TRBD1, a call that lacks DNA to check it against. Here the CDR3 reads CASSEKVQGWNEKLFF.